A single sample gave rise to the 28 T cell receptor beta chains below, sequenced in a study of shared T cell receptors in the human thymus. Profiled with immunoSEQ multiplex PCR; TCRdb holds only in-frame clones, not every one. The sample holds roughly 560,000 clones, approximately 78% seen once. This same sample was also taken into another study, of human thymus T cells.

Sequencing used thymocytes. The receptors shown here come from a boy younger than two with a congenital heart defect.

The CDR3 DNA sequence: TGTGCCAGCAGCTGGAGTTTGGGTCGTGGCGGGAGGGAGTCGCTAGATACGCAGTATTTT. This encodes CASSWSLGRGGRESLDTQYF. The chain couples TRBV5-8 to TRBJ2-3; 9 nucleotides agree with TRBD2. The CDR3 spans 20 residues. CDR1 is SGHTS and CDR2 is YDEGEE in the germline V gene. J gave up 5 bases and V 3 bases, and 22 bases lay outside the gene matches.

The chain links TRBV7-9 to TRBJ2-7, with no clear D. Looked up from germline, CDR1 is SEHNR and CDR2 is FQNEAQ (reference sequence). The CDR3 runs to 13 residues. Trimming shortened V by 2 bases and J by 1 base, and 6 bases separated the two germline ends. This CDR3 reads CASSLSSSYEQYF. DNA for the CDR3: TGTGCCAGCAGCTTATCCAGTTCCTACGAGCAGTACTTC. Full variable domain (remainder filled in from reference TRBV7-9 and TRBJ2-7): DTGVSQNPRHKITKRGQNVTFRCDPISEHNRLYWYRQTLGQGPEFLTYFQNEAQLEKSRLLSDRFSAERPKGSFSTLEIQRTEQGDSAMYLCASSLSSSYEQYFGPGTRLTVT.

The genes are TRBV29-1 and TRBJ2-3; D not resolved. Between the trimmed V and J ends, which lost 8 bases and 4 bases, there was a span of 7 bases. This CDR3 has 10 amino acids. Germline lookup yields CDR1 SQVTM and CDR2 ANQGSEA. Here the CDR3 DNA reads TGCAGCACCACAGCAGATACGCAGTATTTT. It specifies CSTTADTQYF.

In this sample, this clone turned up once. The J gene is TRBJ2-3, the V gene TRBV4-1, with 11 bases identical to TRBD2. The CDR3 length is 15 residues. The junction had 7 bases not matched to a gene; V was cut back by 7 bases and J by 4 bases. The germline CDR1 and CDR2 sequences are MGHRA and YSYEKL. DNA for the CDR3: TGCGCCAGCAACCACCAACTAGCGGGAGCAGATACGCAGTATTTT. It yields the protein CASNHQLAGADTQYF.

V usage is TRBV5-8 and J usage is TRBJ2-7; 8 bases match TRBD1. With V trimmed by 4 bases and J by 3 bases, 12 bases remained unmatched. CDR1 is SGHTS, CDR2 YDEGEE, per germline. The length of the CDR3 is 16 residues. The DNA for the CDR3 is TGTGCCAGCAGCCAGCGCGGACAGGGTGCTTTCTACGAGCAGTACTTC. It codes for CASSQRGQGAFYEQYF.

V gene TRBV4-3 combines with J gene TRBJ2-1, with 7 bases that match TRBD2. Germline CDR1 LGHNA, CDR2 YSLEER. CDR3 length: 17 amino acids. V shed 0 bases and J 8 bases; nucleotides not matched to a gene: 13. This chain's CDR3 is CASSQDLYGGGPDEQFF. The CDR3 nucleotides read TGCGCCAGCAGCCAAGATCTATACGGGGGAGGGCCCGATGAGCAGTTCTTC.

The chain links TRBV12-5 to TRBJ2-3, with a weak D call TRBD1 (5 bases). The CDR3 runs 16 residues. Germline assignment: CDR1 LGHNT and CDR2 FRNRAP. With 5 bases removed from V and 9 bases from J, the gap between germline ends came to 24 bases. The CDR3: CASGGIGQQGVETQYF. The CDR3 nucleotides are TGTGCTAGTGGTGGTATCGGACAACAAGGGGTGGAGACGCAGTATTTT.

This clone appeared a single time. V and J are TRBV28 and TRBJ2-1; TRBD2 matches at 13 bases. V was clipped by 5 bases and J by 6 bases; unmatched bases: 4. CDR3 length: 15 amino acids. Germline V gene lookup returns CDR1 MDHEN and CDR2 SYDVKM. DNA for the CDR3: TGTGCCAGCAGTGTACTAGCGGGAGGGCCCAATGAGCAGTTCTTC. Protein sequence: CASSVLAGGPNEQFF.

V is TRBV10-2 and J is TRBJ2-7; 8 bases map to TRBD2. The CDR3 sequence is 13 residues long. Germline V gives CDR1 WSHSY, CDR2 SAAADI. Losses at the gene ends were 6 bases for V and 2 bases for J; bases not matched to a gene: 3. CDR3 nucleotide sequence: TGCGCCAGCAGACTAGCGGAAACCTACGAGCAGTACTTC. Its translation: CASRLAETYEQYF.

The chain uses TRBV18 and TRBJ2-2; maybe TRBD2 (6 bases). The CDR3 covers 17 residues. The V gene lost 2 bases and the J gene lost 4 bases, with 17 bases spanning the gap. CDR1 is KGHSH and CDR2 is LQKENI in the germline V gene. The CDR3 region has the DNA TGTGCCAGCTCACCAGCCCGGAGGGCTCGGCGCACCGGGGAGCTGTTTTTT. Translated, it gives CASSPARRARRTGELFF.

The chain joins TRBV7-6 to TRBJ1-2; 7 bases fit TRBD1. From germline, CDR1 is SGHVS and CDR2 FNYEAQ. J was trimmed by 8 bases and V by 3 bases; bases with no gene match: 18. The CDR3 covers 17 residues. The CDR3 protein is CASSFWPPKGADRGYTF. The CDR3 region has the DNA TGTGCCAGCAGCTTTTGGCCGCCGAAGGGGGCGGACCGGGGCTACACCTTC.

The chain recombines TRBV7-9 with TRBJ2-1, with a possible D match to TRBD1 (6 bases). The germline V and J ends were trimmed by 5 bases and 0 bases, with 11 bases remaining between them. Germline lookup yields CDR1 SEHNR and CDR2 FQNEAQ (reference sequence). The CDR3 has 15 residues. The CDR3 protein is CASSQGSGSYNEQFF. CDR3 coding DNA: TGTGCCAGCAGCCAGGGGAGCGGCTCCTACAATGAGCAGTTCTTC.

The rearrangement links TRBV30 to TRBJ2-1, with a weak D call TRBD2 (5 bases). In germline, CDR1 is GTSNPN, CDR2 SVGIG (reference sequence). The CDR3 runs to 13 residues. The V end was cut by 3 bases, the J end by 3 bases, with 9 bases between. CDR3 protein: CAWRRVSYNEQFF. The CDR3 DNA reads TGTGCCTGGAGGCGGGTTAGCTACAATGAGCAGTTCTTC.

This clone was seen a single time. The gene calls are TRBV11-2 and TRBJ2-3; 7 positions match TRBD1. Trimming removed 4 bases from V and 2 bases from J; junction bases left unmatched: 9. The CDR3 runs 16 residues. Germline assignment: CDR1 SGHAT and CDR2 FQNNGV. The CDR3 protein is CASSSPPGQTTDTQYF. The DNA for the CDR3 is TGTGCCAGCAGCTCCCCGCCGGGACAGACCACAGATACGCAGTATTTT.

The CDR3 loop reads CSVDSRGGVAFF. The CDR3 DNA follows: TGCAGCGTTGACAGCCGGGGCGGGGTAGCTTTCTTT. V gene TRBV29-1 combines with J gene TRBJ1-1; D possibly corresponds to TRBD1 (5 bases). The germline V gene has CDR1 SQVTM and CDR2 ANQGSEA. This CDR3 contains 12 residues. V was pared by 3 bases and J by 10 bases, with 15 bases between.

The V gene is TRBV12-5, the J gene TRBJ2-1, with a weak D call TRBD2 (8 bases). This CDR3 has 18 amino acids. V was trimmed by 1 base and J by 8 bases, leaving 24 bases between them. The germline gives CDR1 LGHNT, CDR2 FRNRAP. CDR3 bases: TGTGCTAGTGGTTTGGGGGACAGCGGGAGAAGGGGGTACGATGAGCAGTTCTTC. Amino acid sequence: CASGLGDSGRRGYDEQFF.

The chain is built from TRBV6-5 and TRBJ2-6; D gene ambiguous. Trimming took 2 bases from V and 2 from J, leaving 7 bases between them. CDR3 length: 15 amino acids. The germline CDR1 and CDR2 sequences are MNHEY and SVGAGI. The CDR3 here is CASSYEVTGANVLTF. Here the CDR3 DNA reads TGTGCCAGCAGTTACGAGGTAACTGGGGCCAACGTCCTGACTTTC.

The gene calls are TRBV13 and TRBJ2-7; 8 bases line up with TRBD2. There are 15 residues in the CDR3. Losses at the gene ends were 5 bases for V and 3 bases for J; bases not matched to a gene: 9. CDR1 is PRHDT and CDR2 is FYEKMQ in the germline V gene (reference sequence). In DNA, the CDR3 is TGTGCCAGCAGCGCCCCCCGGGAGGGTCTCTACGAGCAGTACTTC. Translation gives CASSAPREGLYEQYF.

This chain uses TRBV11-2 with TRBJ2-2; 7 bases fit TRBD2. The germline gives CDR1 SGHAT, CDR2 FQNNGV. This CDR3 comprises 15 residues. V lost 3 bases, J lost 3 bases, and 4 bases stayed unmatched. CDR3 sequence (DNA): TGTGCCAGCAGCTTCGCTAGCGGACACACCGGGGAGCTGTTTTTT. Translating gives CASSFASGHTGELFF.

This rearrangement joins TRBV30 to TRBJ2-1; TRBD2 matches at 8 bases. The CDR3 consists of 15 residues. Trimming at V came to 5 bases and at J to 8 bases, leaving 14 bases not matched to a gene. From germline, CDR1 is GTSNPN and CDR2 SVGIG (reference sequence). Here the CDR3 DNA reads TGTGCCTGGGTAGCGGGGCTCTCGGTGCTCGATGAGCAGTTCTTC. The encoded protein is CAWVAGLSVLDEQFF.

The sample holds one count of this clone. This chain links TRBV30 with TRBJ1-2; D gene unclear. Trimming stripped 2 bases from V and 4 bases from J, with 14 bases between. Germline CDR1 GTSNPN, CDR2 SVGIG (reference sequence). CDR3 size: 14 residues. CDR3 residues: CAWSSRGGSYGYTF. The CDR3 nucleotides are TGTGCCTGGAGTTCCCGGGGAGGAAGCTATGGCTACACCTTC.

The CDR3 nucleotides are TGTGCCAGCAGGCGACAGGGGCCGACTAATGAAAAACTGTTTTTT. Its translation is CASRRQGPTNEKLFF. J is TRBJ1-4 and V is TRBV28; 8 bases are shared with TRBD1. Germline assignment: CDR1 MDHEN and CDR2 SYDVKM. V trimming: 6 bases; J trimming: 2 bases; junction bases outside the gene matches: 5. The CDR3 loop spans 15 amino acids.

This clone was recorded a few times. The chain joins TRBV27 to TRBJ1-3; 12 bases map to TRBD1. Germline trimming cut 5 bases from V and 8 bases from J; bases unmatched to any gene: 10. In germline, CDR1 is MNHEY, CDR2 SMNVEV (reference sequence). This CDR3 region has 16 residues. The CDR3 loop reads CASSQTPGQGAHTIYF. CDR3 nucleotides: TGTGCCAGCAGTCAAACACCGGGACAGGGGGCACACACCATATATTTT.

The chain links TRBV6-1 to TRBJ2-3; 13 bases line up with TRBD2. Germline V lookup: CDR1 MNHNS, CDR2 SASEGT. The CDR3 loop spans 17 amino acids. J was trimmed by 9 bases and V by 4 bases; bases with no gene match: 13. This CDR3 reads CASSVTSGRAGVGTQYF. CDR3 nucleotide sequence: TGTGCCAGCAGTGTCACTAGCGGGAGGGCCGGGGTAGGAACGCAGTATTTT.

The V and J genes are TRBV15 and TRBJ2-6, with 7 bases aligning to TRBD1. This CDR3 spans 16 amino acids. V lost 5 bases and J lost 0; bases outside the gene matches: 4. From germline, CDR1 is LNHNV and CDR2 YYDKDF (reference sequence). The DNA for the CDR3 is TGTGCCACCAGCTGGGACAGCGACTCTGGGGCCAACGTCCTGACTTTC. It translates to CATSWDSDSGANVLTF.

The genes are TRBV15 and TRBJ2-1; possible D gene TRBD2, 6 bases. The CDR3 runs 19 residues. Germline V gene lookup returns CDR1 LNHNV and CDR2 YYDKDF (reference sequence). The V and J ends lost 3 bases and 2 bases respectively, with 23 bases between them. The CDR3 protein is CATSRDKGILARPYNEQFF. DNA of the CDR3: TGTGCCACCAGCAGGGATAAGGGCATTCTAGCGCGCCCCTACAATGAGCAGTTCTTC.

CDR3 residues: CASSSQGTQYF. Here the CDR3 DNA reads TGTGCCAGCAGCTCCCAGGGGACCCAGTACTTC. The rearrangement joins TRBV7-2 to TRBJ2-5; the D gene is possibly TRBD1 (5 bases). Germline loops: CDR1 SGHTA, CDR2 FQGNSA. V lost 4 bases, J lost 7 bases, and 7 bases lay in between. The CDR3 totals 11 residues.

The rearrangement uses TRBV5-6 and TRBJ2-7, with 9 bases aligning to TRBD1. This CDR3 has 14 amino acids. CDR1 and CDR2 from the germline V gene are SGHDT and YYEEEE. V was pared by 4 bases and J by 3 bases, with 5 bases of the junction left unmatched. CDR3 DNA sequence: TGTGCCAGCAGCGGAGGACAGGGGTACTACGAGCAGTACTTC. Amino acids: CASSGGQGYYEQYF.